The TCR beta chain described here comes from a study of T cell responses to AZD1222 COVID-19 vaccine (dated by TCRdb to 2020 to 2023). About the investigation overall: AZD1222 recipients with second doses at about 4 weeks or about 12 weeks were pooled, because spike-specific TCR depth and breadth did not differ between schedules. TCR sequencing was performed for fewer than 250 trial participants, of whom about 200 were given two doses of AZD1222 and about 25 were given two doses of MenACWY control vaccine. Enrollment into the trials was organized by age into subgroups of 18-55, 56-69 and 70-plus years, and those subgroups contained roughly 150, 30 and 60 TCR-sequenced participants, respectively. Beyond this particular receptor, the publication reports: The whole spike protein was spanned by vaccine-associated CD4 TCRs, and dominant responses were seen in regions 160-218 and 743-854. After two AZD1222 doses, both the breadth and the depth of spike-specific TCRs were significantly higher than at day 0 and than in MenACWY recipients. Reportedly, almost half of the unique spike-specific TCRs recognized epitopes lying outside the regions that are mutated in the B.1.351 and B.1.1.7 variants. No day 14 peak-response samples were available, so repertoires were characterized only after the peak T cell response. In the small 56-69-year group, the increase in depth fell short of significance, most likely because of low power. Most participants were white British and females outnumbered males, and the authors suggested that clonal diversity may have been underestimated. Conclusions about previously exposed vaccinees are limited, since just a handful of AZD1222 recipients were seropositive for SARS-CoV-2 at baseline.

The CDR3 regions of human TCRbeta chains were analyzed by immunosequencing. The authors processed their data as follows. TCRs in the repertoires were compared against a reference library of SARS-CoV-2-specific TCRs that had been generated with the MIRA antigen-specificity platform. Breadth was defined as the fraction of unique TCRs that were SARS-CoV-2-associated, and depth was defined as the fraction of total T cells that were SARS-CoV-2-associated. Using the MIRA data, every spike-specific TCR was mapped to the spike region that the TCR reacted to and assigned to either a CD4 or a CD8 class. Log10-transformed breadth and depth values were compared by one-way ANOVA with Sidak's multiple comparisons tests. TCRdb provides this immuneACCESS table in a form limited to in-frame rearrangements. Some clones are lacking; in checked studies, under half of them reflect an unresolved V gene, and why the rest are absent is not known. That table gives V, J and clone size, and the DNA gave D and trimming. The sample table records roughly 120,000 clones; approximately 88% of these occur just once. Of the sample, more than 4% is held by the ten largest clones.

What the time point label conveys for this sample: baseline before first vaccination. Samples from vaccinated people were obtained from the UK trials COV001 and COV002, which included a single-blind randomized controlled phase 2/3 trial of AZD1222 (ChAdOx1 nCoV-19) in healthy adults. Trial participant PBMC samples were collected at day 0 and day 28 after the second dose for TCRbeta chain sequencing. As for this clone: Its antigen is unknown. No much larger clone exists at a distance of one base, and base qualities are not known.

The input for sequencing was peripheral blood, taken on day 0 of AZD1222 vaccination. The clonotype comes from an adult in good health.

The base sequence is TGTGCCAGCAGCCTCCCCGTCTCTGGAAACACCATATATTTT. This translates into CASSLPVSGNTIYF. Recombination connected TRBV5-5 to TRBJ1-3; the D gene remains uncertain. The cysteine opens and the phenylalanine closes a CDR3 of 14 amino acids. Only the CDR3 part of the read is kept: 42 bases, read in frame from the first base. Based on the germline V gene (reference sequence), the CDR1 and CDR2 sequences are SGHKS and YYEKEE. V loses 4 bases, J loses 0 bases, and the germline ends lie 8 bases apart.